This T cell receptor (beta chain) was captured in a study of T cell responses to AZD1222 COVID-19 vaccine (dated by TCRdb to the early 2020s). In the study overall: Because spike-specific TCR depth and breadth did not differ between the two schedules, AZD1222 recipients who got a second dose at roughly 4 weeks were pooled with those who got a second dose at roughly 12 weeks. TCR sequencing covered 230 or so trial participants: approximately 200 given two doses of AZD1222 and 26 given two doses of MenACWY control vaccine. Trial participants were enrolled by age into subgroups of 18-55, 56-69 and 70-plus years, and around 150, 28 and 57 TCR-sequenced participants, respectively, were included in these subgroups.

The CDR3 regions of human TCRbeta chains were analyzed by immunosequencing. The authors processed their data as follows. TCRs in the repertoires were compared against a reference library of SARS-CoV-2-specific TCRs that had been generated with the MIRA antigen-specificity platform. Breadth was defined as the fraction of unique TCRs that were SARS-CoV-2-associated, and depth was defined as the fraction of total T cells that were SARS-CoV-2-associated. Using the MIRA data, every spike-specific TCR was mapped to the spike region that the TCR reacted to and assigned to either a CD4 or a CD8 class. Log10-transformed breadth and depth values were compared by one-way ANOVA with Sidak's multiple comparisons tests. TCRdb re-hosts the immuneACCESS table, in-frame sequences only. Its copies lack some clones; in the studies checked, an unresolved V gene accounts for under half of them, and the cause for the rest is not known. From that table come the V and J calls and clone size; the DNA was used to work out D and trimming. Within this sample are approximately 70,000 clones, with 70% to 90% of them counted one time only. Of the sample, about 2.4% is held by the ten largest clones.

Measured from the cysteine to the phenylalanine, the CDR3 is 15 residues long. Just the 45-base CDR3 DNA is kept, in frame starting at base 1. Trimming costs V 5 bases and J 2 bases, and their ends lie 12 bases apart. CDR1 and CDR2 are drawn from the germline V gene: KGHDR, SFDVKD. Findings and caveats that apply to the study as a whole: The whole spike protein was spanned by vaccine-associated CD4 TCRs, and dominant responses were seen in regions 160-218 and 743-854. After two AZD1222 doses, both the breadth and the depth of spike-specific TCRs were significantly higher than at day 0 and than in MenACWY recipients. Conclusions about previously exposed vaccinees were limited because only six AZD1222 recipients were SARS-CoV-2 seropositive at baseline. Nearly half of unique spike-specific TCRs reportedly recognized epitopes outside regions mutated in the B.1.351 and B.1.1.7 variants. Most participants were white British and females outnumbered males, and the authors suggested that clonal diversity may have been underestimated. No day 14 peak-response samples were available, so repertoires were characterized only after the peak T cell response. The 56-69-year group was small, and its depth increase did not reach significance, likely because of low power.

Reading the label with the study, this specimen's time point is: baseline before first vaccination. The vaccinee samples were drawn from two UK trials, COV001 and COV002, one of which was a single-blind randomized controlled phase 2/3 trial testing AZD1222 (ChAdOx1 nCoV-19) in healthy adults. For TCRbeta chain sequencing, PBMC samples from trial participants were taken at day 0 and at day 28 after the second dose. Regarding this clone: The antigen this receptor binds is unknown. Base qualities were left out, and no much larger clone turns up one base away.

This clonotype was sampled from an adult in good health. The rearranged chain carries TRBV24-1 and TRBJ1-5; the D segment cannot be called with confidence. The sample in question was peripheral blood, obtained on day 0 of AZD1222 vaccination. The nucleotide sequence is given as TGTGCCACCAGTGCCTCATTGGGCGGCAATCAGCCCCAGCATTTT. This sequence encodes CATSASLGGNQPQHF.